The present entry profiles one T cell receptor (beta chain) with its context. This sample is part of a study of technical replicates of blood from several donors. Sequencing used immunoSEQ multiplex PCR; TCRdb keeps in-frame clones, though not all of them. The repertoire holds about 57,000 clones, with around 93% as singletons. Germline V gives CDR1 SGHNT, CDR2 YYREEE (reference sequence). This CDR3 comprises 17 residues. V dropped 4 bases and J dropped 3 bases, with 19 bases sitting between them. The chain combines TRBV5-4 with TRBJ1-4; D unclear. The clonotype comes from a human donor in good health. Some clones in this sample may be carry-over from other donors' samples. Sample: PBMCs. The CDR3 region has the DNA TGTGCCAGCAGCCACTCGGAAGGGAGCTTAGCTAATGAAAAACTGTTTTTT. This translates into CASSHSEGSLANEKLFF.